This T cell receptor (beta chain) was captured in a study of response to subunit inactivated influenza vaccine. TCRdb reprocessed the RT-PCR reads with MiXCR, giving one entry per CDR3 protein. Of roughly 460,000 distinct CDR3 sequences detected, 9.5% to 12% appear once; the ten largest clones hold approximately 12%. The germline gives CDR1 ENHRY, CDR2 SYGVKD. The CDR3 runs 16 residues. With 4 bases clipped from V and 2 bases from J, the junction kept 9 bases outside the gene matches. This clonotype was seen more than once but under ten times. Its specificity is unknown. Study-wide points: It was the authors' suggestion that each seasonal influenza vaccination recruits few new T cells.

The V call is TRBV10-3, the J call TRBJ2-3, with 7 nucleotides matching TRBD1. The sequencing used PBMCs from blood, collected 45 days after vaccination. This TCR derives from a middle-aged man who received an inactivated influenza vaccine. Here the CDR3 DNA reads TGTGCCATCAGTGGGAAACAGGGGTTGGCCACAGATACGCAGTATTTT. This codes for CAISGKQGLATDTQYF.